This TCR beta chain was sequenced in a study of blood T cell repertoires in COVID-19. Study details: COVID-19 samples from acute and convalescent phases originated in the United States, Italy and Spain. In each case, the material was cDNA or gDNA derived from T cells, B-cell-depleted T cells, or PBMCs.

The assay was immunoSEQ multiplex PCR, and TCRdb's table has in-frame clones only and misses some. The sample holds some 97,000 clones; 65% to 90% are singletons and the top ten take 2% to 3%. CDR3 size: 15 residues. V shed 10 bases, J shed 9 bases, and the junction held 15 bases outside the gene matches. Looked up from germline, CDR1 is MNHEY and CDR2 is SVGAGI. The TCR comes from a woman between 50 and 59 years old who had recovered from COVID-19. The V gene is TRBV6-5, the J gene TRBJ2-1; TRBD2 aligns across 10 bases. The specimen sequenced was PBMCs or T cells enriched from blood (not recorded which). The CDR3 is CATAREREGLGEQFF. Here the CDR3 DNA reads TGTGCCACCGCCCGGGAGCGGGAGGGCCTAGGTGAGCAGTTCTTC.